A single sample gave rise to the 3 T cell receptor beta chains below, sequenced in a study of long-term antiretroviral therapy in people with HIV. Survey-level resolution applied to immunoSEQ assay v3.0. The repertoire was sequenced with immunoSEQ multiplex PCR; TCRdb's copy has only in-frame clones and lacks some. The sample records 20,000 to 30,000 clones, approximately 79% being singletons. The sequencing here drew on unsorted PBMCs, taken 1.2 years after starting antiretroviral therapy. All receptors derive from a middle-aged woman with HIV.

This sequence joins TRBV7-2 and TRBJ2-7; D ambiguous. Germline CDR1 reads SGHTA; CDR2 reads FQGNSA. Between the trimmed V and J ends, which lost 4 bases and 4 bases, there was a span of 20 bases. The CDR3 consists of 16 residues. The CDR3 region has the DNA TGTGCCAGCAGCTCAGACGGGTTGGCAGCTGGGTACGAGCAGTACTTC. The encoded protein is CASSSDGLAAGYEQYF.

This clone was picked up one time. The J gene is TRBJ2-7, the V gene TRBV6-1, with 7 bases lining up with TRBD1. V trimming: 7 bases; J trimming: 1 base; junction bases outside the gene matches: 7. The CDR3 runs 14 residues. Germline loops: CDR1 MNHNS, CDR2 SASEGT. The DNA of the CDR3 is TGTGCCAGCACCTCGACAGGGTGGTCCTACGAGCAGTACTTC. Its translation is CASTSTGWSYEQYF.

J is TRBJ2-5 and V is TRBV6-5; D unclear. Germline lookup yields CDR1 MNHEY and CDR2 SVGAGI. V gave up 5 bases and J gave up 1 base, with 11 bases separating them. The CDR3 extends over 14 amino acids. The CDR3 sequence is CASSIGRLQETQYF. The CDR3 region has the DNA TGTGCCAGCAGTATCGGACGCCTCCAAGAGACCCAGTACTTC.